This T cell receptor (beta chain) is from a study of blood T cells in healthy people across ages. Study background: Every two T cells gave about one barcoded beta molecule via template switching.

A second PCR of about 7 to 11 cycles used a sample-barcoded 5' primer and a J-beta primer mix. TCRdb fed the 5' RACE reads into MiXCR, producing one record per CDR3 protein. The table shows fewer than 2,000,000 distinct CDR3 sequences, with about two fifths occurring only once. Broader study findings: The study regarded diversity estimates from one million T cells as underestimates. Versus aged donors, long-lived donors had higher diversity and more naive CD4+ cells.

The authors isolated at least 6 million PBMCs per sample. This CDR3 is 14 amino acids long. About this clonotype itself: Its antigen remains unknown. The junction and the germline gene differ at one end; a read error may be behind it.

The genes are TRBV12-3 or TRBV12-4 and TRBJ1-2; D is perhaps TRBD1 (6 bases). Sequences were obtained from blood. The clonotype originates from a human donor in good health. For the CDR3, the DNA is TGTGCCAGCGGTTTAGGGGGTCGGGATTATGGCTACACCTTC. Translated, it gives CASGLGGRDYGYTF.